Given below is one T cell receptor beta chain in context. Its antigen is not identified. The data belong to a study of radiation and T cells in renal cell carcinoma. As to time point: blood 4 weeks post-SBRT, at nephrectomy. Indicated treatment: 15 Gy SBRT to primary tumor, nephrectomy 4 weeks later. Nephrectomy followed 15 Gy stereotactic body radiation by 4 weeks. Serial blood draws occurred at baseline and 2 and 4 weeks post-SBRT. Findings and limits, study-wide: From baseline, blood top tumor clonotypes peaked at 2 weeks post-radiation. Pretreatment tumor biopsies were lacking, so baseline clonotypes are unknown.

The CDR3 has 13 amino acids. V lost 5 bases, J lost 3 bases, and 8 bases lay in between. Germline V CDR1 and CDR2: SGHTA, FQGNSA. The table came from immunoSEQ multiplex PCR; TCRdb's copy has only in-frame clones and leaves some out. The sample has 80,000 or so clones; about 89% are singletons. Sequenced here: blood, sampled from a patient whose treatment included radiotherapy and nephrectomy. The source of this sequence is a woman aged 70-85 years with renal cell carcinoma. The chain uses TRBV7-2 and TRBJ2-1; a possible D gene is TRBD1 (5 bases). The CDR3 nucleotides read TGTGCCAGCAGCCGACAGAGCTACAATGAGCAGTTCTTC. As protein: CASSRQSYNEQFF.